Here is one T cell receptor beta chain with its context. Its matching antigen is unknown. This record belongs to a study of shared clonotypes between healthy human individuals. The CDR3 is made up of 14 amino acids. V was trimmed by 2 bases and J by 5 bases, leaving 10 bases between them. Germline values: CDR1 LNHNV, CDR2 YYDKDF (reference sequence). CD45RO negativity and positive selection for CCR7 defined naive CD8 cells, a population that excluded terminally differentiated effector memory CD45RA+ cells. Sequenced by immunoSEQ multiplex PCR; TCRdb stores in-frame clones only, minus some. The profile covers under 2,000,000 clones, with about 95% appearing a single time and approximately 1.2% taken by the ten largest. Findings and caveats of the study: For naive CD4 cells, around 5% of clonotypes were shared across a few donors. As a rule, naive subsets had a larger estimated richness than memory subsets.

The J gene is TRBJ2-1, the V gene TRBV15; D is unresolved. The sequenced sample consisted of naive CD8+ T cells sorted from blood. The source is a man between 18 and 29 years old in good health. This CDR3 reads CATSRPSTDNEQFF. The CDR3 DNA is TGTGCCACCAGCAGACCAAGTACGGACAATGAGCAGTTCTTC.